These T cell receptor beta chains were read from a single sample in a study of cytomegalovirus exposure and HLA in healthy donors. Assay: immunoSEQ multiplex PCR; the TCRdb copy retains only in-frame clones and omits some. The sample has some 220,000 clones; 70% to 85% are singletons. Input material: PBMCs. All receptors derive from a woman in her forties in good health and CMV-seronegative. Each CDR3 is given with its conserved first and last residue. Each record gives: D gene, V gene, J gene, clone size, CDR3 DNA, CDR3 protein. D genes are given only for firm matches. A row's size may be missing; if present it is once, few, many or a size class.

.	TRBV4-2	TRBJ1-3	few	TGTGCCAGCAGCCAAGATTGGGGCATTGGCGGTGGAAACACCATATATTTT	CASSQDWGIGGGNTIYF
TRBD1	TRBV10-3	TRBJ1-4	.	TGTGCCATCAAGGGGGCGAGACTGAATCCAACTAATGAAAAACTGTTTTTT	CAIKGARLNPTNEKLFF
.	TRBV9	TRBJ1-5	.	TGTGCCAGCAGTGACGGAGCAGGGTCAAATCAGCCCCAGCATTTT	CASSDGAGSNQPQHF
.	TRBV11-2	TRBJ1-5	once	TGTGCCAGCAGCTTAGATCTAAACAGAAATCAGCCCCAGCATTTT	CASSLDLNRNQPQHF
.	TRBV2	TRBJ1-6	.	TGTGCCAGCAGTGAAAGGGGCAGACGCAGCTCCTATAATTCACCCCTCCACTTT	CASSERGRRSSYNSPLHF
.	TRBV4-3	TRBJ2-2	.	TGCGCCAGCAGCCGGCGGCAGGGCGGGGAGCTGTTTTTT	CASSRRQGGELFF
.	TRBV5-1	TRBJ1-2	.	TGCGCCAGCAGCTTGGCCGGCTATGGCTACACCTTC	CASSLAGYGYTF
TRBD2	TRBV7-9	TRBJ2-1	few	TGTGCCAGCAGCCACAACCGCAGCGGGGGTTACTACAATGAGCAGTTCTTC	CASSHNRSGGYYNEQFF
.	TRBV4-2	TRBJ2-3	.	TGTGCCAGCAGCCAAGATGATAGCGGCTTTAGCACAGATACGCAGTATTTT	CASSQDDSGFSTDTQYF
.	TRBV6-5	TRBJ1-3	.	TGTGCCAGCAGTTACTCCCAGGGGAACTCTGGAAACACCATATATTTT	CASSYSQGNSGNTIYF
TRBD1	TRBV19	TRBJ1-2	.	TGTGCCAGTAGTAATCCGGGACAGGGCTACACCTTC	CASSNPGQGYTF
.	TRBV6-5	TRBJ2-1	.	TGTGCCAGCAGTCTTGCGGGACGGGCCTTCGATGAGCAGTTCTTC	CASSLAGRAFDEQFF
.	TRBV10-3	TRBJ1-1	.	TGTGCCATCAGTGAATATGGGGCAGGGAACACTGAAGCTTTCTTT	CAISEYGAGNTEAFF
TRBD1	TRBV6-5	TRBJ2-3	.	TGTGCCAGCAGTATGGACAGGAAGACGGCGCAGTATTTT	CASSMDRKTAQYF
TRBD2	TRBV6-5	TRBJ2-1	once	TGTGCCAGCAGTTACGGGGGACTACAGCTTAATGAGCAGTTCTTC	CASSYGGLQLNEQFF
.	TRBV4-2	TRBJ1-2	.	TGTGCCAGCAGCCAAGAGAGGAGGTCCCACTATGGCTACACCTTC	CASSQERRSHYGYTF
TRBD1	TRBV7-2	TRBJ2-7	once	TGTGCCAGCAGCTTACGGACAGGTTCCTACGAGCAGTACTTC	CASSLRTGSYEQYF
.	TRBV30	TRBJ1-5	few	TGTGCCTGGAGTCACCTTACAGGCCGCAATCAGCCCCAGCATTTT	CAWSHLTGRNQPQHF
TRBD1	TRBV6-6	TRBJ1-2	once	TGTGCCAGCAGTCAGCCCGGGACAGGGTACTTCGGCTACACCTTC	CASSQPGTGYFGYTF
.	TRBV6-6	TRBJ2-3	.	TGTGCCAGCACTCTAACCATAGGGGCGTTCACAGATACGCAGTATTTT	CASTLTIGAFTDTQYF
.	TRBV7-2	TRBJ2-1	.	TGTGCCAGCAGCTTACACAGGGTAAGGAGTGAGCAGTTCTTC	CASSLHRVRSEQFF
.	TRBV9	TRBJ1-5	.	TGTGCCAGCAGCGGACAGTATAGCAATCAGCCCCAGCATTTT	CASSGQYSNQPQHF
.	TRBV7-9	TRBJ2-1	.	TGTGCCAGCAGCTTAGAACAGGGTAATAATGAGCAGTTCTTC	CASSLEQGNNEQFF
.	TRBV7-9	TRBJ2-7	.	TGTGCCAGCAGCCCCAGGAATAACGAGCAGTACTTC	CASSPRNNEQYF
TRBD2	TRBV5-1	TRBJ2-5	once	TGCGCCAGCAGCCCACCTCGGACTAGCGGGGACCAGTACTTC	CASSPPRTSGDQYF
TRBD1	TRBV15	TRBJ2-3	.	TGTGCCACCAGCAGAGGAAGCGGACAGGGGGCTGGTACGCAGTATTTT	CATSRGSGQGAGTQYF
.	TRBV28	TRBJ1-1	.	TGTGCCAGCAGTGGAGCCGGGGTCACTGAAGCTTTCTTT	CASSGAGVTEAFF
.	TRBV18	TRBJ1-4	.	TGTGCCAGCTCACCAGGGATGGGAGGCGAAAAACTGTTTTTT	CASSPGMGGEKLFF
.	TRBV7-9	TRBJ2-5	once	TGTGCCAGCAGCTTAGGTAATATGATAAGCAAGTCGGAGACCCAGTACTTC	CASSLGNMISKSETQYF
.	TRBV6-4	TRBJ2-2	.	TGTGCCGGGGGGGACAGGTACACCGGGGAGCTGTTTTTT	CAGGDRYTGELFF
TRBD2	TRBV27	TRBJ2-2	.	TGTGCCAGCAGTTCCACCCCGGGCGGGGGGTTCGCCGGGGAGCTGTTTTTT	CASSSTPGGGFAGELFF
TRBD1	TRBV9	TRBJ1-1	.	TGTGCCAGCAGCCGACAGGGAACGGCTGAAGCTTTCTTT	CASSRQGTAEAFF
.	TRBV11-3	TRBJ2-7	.	TGTGCCAGCAGCCAAGATACAGGGCCTTACGAGCAGTACTTC	CASSQDTGPYEQYF
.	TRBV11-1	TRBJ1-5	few	TGTGCCAGCAGCTTAACCGCCGGGCAGCCCCAGCATTTT	CASSLTAGQPQHF
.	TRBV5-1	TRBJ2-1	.	TGCGCCAGCAGCTTTGGGTCAGGTTCCTCCTACAATGAGCAGTTCTTC	CASSFGSGSSYNEQFF
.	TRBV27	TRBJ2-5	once	TGTGCCAGCAGTTTAGTTATGCGGGAGACCCAGTACTTC	CASSLVMRETQYF
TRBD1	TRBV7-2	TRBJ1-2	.	TGTGCCAGCAGCTTAGTAATCCGGGACAGGGGGCAAGGCTACACCTTC	CASSLVIRDRGQGYTF
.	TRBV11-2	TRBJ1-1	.	TGTGCCAGCACCCAAAGGAGGGGCACTGAAGCTTTCTTT	CASTQRRGTEAFF
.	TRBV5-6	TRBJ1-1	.	TGTGCCAGCAGCTTGTCAGGGGCTGCAATGAACACTGAAGCTTTCTTT	CASSLSGAAMNTEAFF
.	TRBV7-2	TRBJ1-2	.	TGTGCCAGCAGCCCCCTGGTGGGGGGGCTCGGCTACACCTTC	CASSPLVGGLGYTF
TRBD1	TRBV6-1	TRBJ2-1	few	TGTGCCAGCAGGGACAGGGGCTACTCCTACAATGAGCAGTTCTTC	CASRDRGYSYNEQFF
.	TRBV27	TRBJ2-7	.	TGTGCCAGCAGTTCCCGGACAGCGCACTACGAGCAGTACTTC	CASSSRTAHYEQYF
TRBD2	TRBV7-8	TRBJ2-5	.	TGTGCCAGCAGCCTCGGACTAGCGGGGGGGCTTTGGGAGACCCAGTACTTC	CASSLGLAGGLWETQYF
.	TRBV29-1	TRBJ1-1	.	TGCAGCGTCGCAGGCGTGAACACTGAAGCTTTCTTT	CSVAGVNTEAFF
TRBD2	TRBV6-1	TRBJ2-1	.	TGTGCCAGCAGCATCGAGCGGGGGGAGGGTGAGCAGTTCTTC	CASSIERGEGEQFF
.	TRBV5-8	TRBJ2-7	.	TGTGCCAGCAGCCGCCCGACAGGGACTTCCTACGAGCAGTACTTC	CASSRPTGTSYEQYF
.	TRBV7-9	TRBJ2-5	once	TGTGCCAGCAGCTTCCCCTGGGCGGGTGGAGAGACCCAGTACTTC	CASSFPWAGGETQYF
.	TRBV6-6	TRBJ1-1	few	TGTGCCAGCAGTTACCAGGGTGAAGCTTTCTTT	CASSYQGEAFF
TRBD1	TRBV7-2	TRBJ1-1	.	TGTGCCAGCAGCCCGTGGACAGGGTATACTGAAGCTTTCTTT	CASSPWTGYTEAFF
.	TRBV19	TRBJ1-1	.	TGTGCCAGTAGTAAAGGGGCAGAGTACACTGAAGCTTTCTTT	CASSKGAEYTEAFF
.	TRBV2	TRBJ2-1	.	TGTGCCAGCAGTGAAAGGCCCAGACTTGCCTACAATGAGCAGTTCTTC	CASSERPRLAYNEQFF